Listed here is a single T cell receptor beta chain. What it recognizes is unknown. The data originate from a study of cytomegalovirus exposure and HLA in healthy donors. Overall study: There were some 400 genotyped donors. Of these, 81% fell in the genetic ancestry cluster associated with self-reported Caucasian donors.

Researchers ran the PCR with 60 Vbeta and 13 Jbeta primers. TCRdb's copy holds only in-frame clones and misses some; the assay was immunoSEQ multiplex PCR. The sample shows approximately 100,000 clones, around 81% of them seen only once. V was pared by 2 bases and J by 3 bases, with 8 bases between. Looked up from germline, CDR1 is WSHSY and CDR2 is SAAADI. The CDR3 extends over 15 amino acids. Study-level results: Later analysis reportedly placed an Asian-associated ancestry cluster below the roughly 700-donor mean in N-insertions. For presence/absence analyses, sequencing depth was assumed to be roughly uniform across donors.

The receptor was isolated from a woman aged 30 to 39 in good health and CMV-seronegative. Sequencing was performed on PBMCs. The chain couples TRBV10-2 to TRBJ2-6, with D perhaps matching TRBD1 (5 bases). CDR3 sequence (DNA): TGCGCCAGCAGTGAGGGGGCGTTTGGGGCCAACGTCCTGACTTTC. Protein sequence: CASSEGAFGANVLTF.